This is a list of T cell receptor beta chains from one sample in a study of blood T cell repertoires in COVID-19. Only in-frame clones appear in the TCRdb table, and some are missing; sequencing was by immunoSEQ multiplex PCR. Seen here are roughly 210,000 clones, around 84% observed once, and the top ten hold 8% to 11%. Specimen: peripheral blood. These receptors originate from a woman older than 75 with COVID-19, enrolled during active disease. The CDR3 runs from the conserved cysteine through the conserved F or W. The D gene is left open where the match is weak. Only some rows state a clone size, as once, few, many or a class for expanded clones.

j_gene	d_gene	v_gene	abundance	CDR3nt	CDR3aa
TRBJ1-1	NA	TRBV3-1/TRBV3-2	few	TGTGCCAGCAGCCAAGTCAGGACTATGAACACTGAAGCTTTCTTT	CASSQVRTMNTEAFF
TRBJ1-2	TRBD1	TRBV6-5	NA	TGTGCCAGCAGGCTGGGACAGGGGAACTATGGCTACACCTTC	CASRLGQGNYGYTF
TRBJ1-1	NA	TRBV3-1/TRBV3-2	NA	TGTGCCAGCAGCTTACAGGTGAACACTGAAGCTTTCTTT	CASSLQVNTEAFF
TRBJ2-1	TRBD2	TRBV5-4	NA	TGTGCCAGCAGCTTGGTCAAGACTAGCGGGGGGGCGTATAATGAGCAGTTCTTC	CASSLVKTSGGAYNEQFF
TRBJ1-4	NA	TRBV7-9	once	TGTGCCAGCAGCCTGGGGCAGGGGCCTAATGAAAAACTGTTTTTT	CASSLGQGPNEKLFF
TRBJ2-7	NA	TRBV10-3	NA	TGTGCCATCAGTGAGTCGGGTGGGAGCTCCTACGAGCAGTACTTC	CAISESGGSSYEQYF
TRBJ1-1	NA	TRBV7-2	NA	TGTGCCAGCAGTATACAGGGCTCGAACACTGAAGCTTTCTTT	CASSIQGSNTEAFF
TRBJ2-1	TRBD2	TRBV9	NA	TGTGCCAGCAGGGGTAGCGGGGGGCCAGAGAATGAGCAGTTCTTC	CASRGSGGPENEQFF
TRBJ1-2	TRBD1	TRBV5-1	NA	TGCGCCAGCAGCTTAGGACAGGCGAACTATGGCTACACCTTC	CASSLGQANYGYTF
TRBJ2-1	NA	TRBV18	NA	TGTGCCAGCTCACCAGCGGGGAACTCCTACAATGAGCAGTTCTTC	CASSPAGNSYNEQFF
TRBJ1-3	NA	TRBV28	NA	TGTGCCAGCAGAGCCTCTGGAAACACCATATATTTT	CASRASGNTIYF
TRBJ2-7	NA	TRBV6-5	NA	TGTGCCAGCAGCCTATTTCCCGGGACAACCTACGAGCAGTACTTC	CASSLFPGTTYEQYF
TRBJ1-4	NA	TRBV6-5	NA	TGTGCCAGCAGTTACTCGACCGATGGGGCCTATGAAAAACTGTTTTTT	CASSYSTDGAYEKLFF
TRBJ2-7	NA	TRBV3-1/TRBV3-2	few	TGTGCCAGCAGCCAAGATCTGAGGGAAGCCTACGAGCAGTACTTC	CASSQDLREAYEQYF
TRBJ1-2	NA	TRBV5-6	NA	TGTGCCAGCAGCTTGAGTAGGGGTTTTCGTGGCTACACCTTC	CASSLSRGFRGYTF
TRBJ1-6	NA	TRBV5-1	NA	TGCGCCAGCAGCTTGAACAGTAATTCACCCCTCCACTTT	CASSLNSNSPLHF
TRBJ2-3	NA	TRBV27	NA	TGTGCCAGCAGTCTCACAGGGAATCTGCACACAGATACGCAGTATTTT	CASSLTGNLHTDTQYF
TRBJ1-6	NA	TRBV10-3	NA	TGTGCCATCAGGGGCTCACGGAATTCACCCCTCCACTTT	CAIRGSRNSPLHF
TRBJ2-7	TRBD2	TRBV20-1	NA	TGCAGTGCTAGTCGCGGGGGGATGTCCTACGAGCAGTACTTC	CSASRGGMSYEQYF
TRBJ2-3	NA	TRBV6-6	NA	TGTGCCAGCAGAGAGGTTGGCACAGATACGCAGTATTTT	CASREVGTDTQYF
TRBJ1-6	NA	TRBV6-2/TRBV6-3	NA	TGTGCCAGCAGTCAACAGGCGCCCTCTTCACCCCTCCACTTT	CASSQQAPSSPLHF
TRBJ1-1	NA	TRBV28	NA	TGTGCCAGCAGTTTAGGGGCAGGGATGAACACTGAAGCTTTCTTT	CASSLGAGMNTEAFF
TRBJ1-4	NA	TRBV11-2	few	TGTGCCAGCAGCTTGGGCCAAACTAATGAAAAACTGTTTTTT	CASSLGQTNEKLFF
TRBJ1-1	NA	TRBV2	NA	TGTGCCAGTAACGGGGAGCCGAACACTGAAGCTTTCTTT	CASNGEPNTEAFF
TRBJ1-2	TRBD1	TRBV5-4	NA	TGTGCCAGCAGCATTACCGGGACAGGGGGCAGGAACTATGGCTACACCTTC	CASSITGTGGRNYGYTF
TRBJ1-2	NA	TRBV5-6	NA	TGTGCCAGCAGCTACTCGTGGAGGGACGGCTATGGCTACACCTTC	CASSYSWRDGYGYTF
TRBJ1-2	NA	TRBV5-1	NA	TGCGCCAGCAGCTTGGTCGGGGGGTCGGGCTATGGCTACACCTTC	CASSLVGGSGYGYTF
TRBJ1-5	TRBD1	TRBV2	NA	TGTGCCAGCAGATTGACAGGGGGCGGTCAGCCCCAGCATTTT	CASRLTGGGQPQHF
TRBJ2-5	TRBD1	TRBV10-3	NA	TGTGCCATCAGTGAGCTGGACAGGTTCCAAGAGACCCAGTACTTC	CAISELDRFQETQYF
TRBJ1-2	NA	TRBV7-2	NA	TGTGCCAGCAGCTTAGAGGGGAACTATGGCTACACCTTC	CASSLEGNYGYTF
TRBJ2-3	NA	TRBV5-5	NA	TGTGCCAGCAGCCTTAAAAACACAGATACGCAGTATTTT	CASSLKNTDTQYF
TRBJ2-5	TRBD2	TRBV3-1/TRBV3-2	NA	TGTGCCAGCAGCCAAGGGACTAGCGGGGTCCAAGAGACCCAGTACTTC	CASSQGTSGVQETQYF
TRBJ2-3	NA	TRBV12-5	NA	TGTGCTAGTGCTAACGGGGTAGGCACAGATACGCAGTATTTT	CASANGVGTDTQYF
TRBJ2-3	TRBD2	TRBV3-1/TRBV3-2	NA	TGTGCCAGCAGTCTTTTTAGCGGGATCACAGATACGCAGTATTTT	CASSLFSGITDTQYF
TRBJ1-2	NA	TRBV28	NA	TGTGCCAGCAGTTTTCAACAGGGTGGCTACACCTTC	CASSFQQGGYTF
TRBJ2-6	NA	TRBV6-5	NA	TGTGCCAGCAGTCCCTGGGGCGCTGGGGCCAACGTCCTGACTTTC	CASSPWGAGANVLTF
TRBJ1-2	NA	TRBV30	NA	TGTGCCTGGAGTGGCCACAGGGATAGTGGCTACACCTTC	CAWSGHRDSGYTF
TRBJ2-1	TRBD1	TRBV19	NA	TGTGCCAGTACCTATGGGGACAGGCGGCATGAGCAGTTCTTC	CASTYGDRRHEQFF
TRBJ1-6	NA	TRBV5-6	NA	TGTGCCAGCAGCTTGGGGAGGGGATCACCCCTCCACTTT	CASSLGRGSPLHF
TRBJ1-1	NA	TRBV7-9	NA	TGTGCCAGCAGCCGAGGGATTACTGAAGCTTTCTTT	CASSRGITEAFF
TRBJ2-2	NA	TRBV5-1	NA	TGCGCCAGCAGCGGGCCTAACACCGGGGAGCTGTTTTTT	CASSGPNTGELFF
TRBJ2-6	TRBD1	TRBV24-1	NA	TGTGCCACCAGTGATATGACAGGGAATGGGGCCAACGTCCTGACTTTC	CATSDMTGNGANVLTF
TRBJ2-1	TRBD2	TRBV18	NA	TGTGCCAGCGCCCCAGGTGAGCGGGGGCCGGTCGGGGAGCAGTTCTTC	CASAPGERGPVGEQFF
TRBJ1-1	NA	TRBV11-1	NA	TGTGCCAGCAGCTTGAAGAGCTCCTCTTTGGCTTTCTTT	CASSLKSSSLAFF
TRBJ2-3	TRBD2	TRBV6-5	NA	TGTGCCAGCGAGTCGGGGGGGCCAGTCACAGATACGCAGTATTTT	CASESGGPVTDTQYF
TRBJ1-1	NA	TRBV5-4	NA	TGTGCCAGCAGCTTGGGAGGGCTGGGGAGCACTGAAGCTTTCTTT	CASSLGGLGSTEAFF
TRBJ1-2	NA	TRBV3-1/TRBV3-2	NA	TGTGCCAGCAGCCAAGGCACTGGTGGCTATGGCTACACCTTC	CASSQGTGGYGYTF
TRBJ1-2	TRBD1	TRBV30	NA	TGTGCCTGGAACCCGACAGGGGGCAGCTATGGCTACACCTTC	CAWNPTGGSYGYTF
TRBJ1-5	NA	TRBV2	once	TGTGCCAGCAGTGACAGGGTTGGACAGCCCCAGCATTTT	CASSDRVGQPQHF
TRBJ1-5	NA	TRBV25-1	few	TGTGCCAGCAGTGAATTCACGGCGGATCAGCCCCAGCATTTT	CASSEFTADQPQHF
TRBJ2-6	NA	TRBV7-2	NA	TGTGCCAGCAGGTTACAGGGTTTTCCCTCTGGGGCCAACGTCCTGACTTTC	CASRLQGFPSGANVLTF
TRBJ1-5	TRBD1	TRBV11-3	once	TGTGCCAGCAGCGGAGGAAGGCAGGGGGCGAGCAATCAGCCCCAGCATTTT	CASSGGRQGASNQPQHF
TRBJ2-1	TRBD2	TRBV4-3	NA	TGCGCCAGCAGCCAATCCGGACTAGCGGGTTACAATGAGCAGTTCTTC	CASSQSGLAGYNEQFF
TRBJ2-1	NA	TRBV7-2	NA	TGTGCCAGCAGCAAAAGAGCCGGACAGAGCTCCTACAATGAGCAGTTCTTC	CASSKRAGQSSYNEQFF
TRBJ2-1	NA	TRBV5-1	NA	TGCGCCAGCAGCTTGTCGACAGCCTACAATGAGCAGTTCTTC	CASSLSTAYNEQFF
TRBJ1-2	NA	TRBV7-9	NA	TGTGCCAGCAGCCCCCAGTCGGGGGGCTACACCTTC	CASSPQSGGYTF
TRBJ2-7	NA	TRBV6-5	NA	TGTGCCAGTGTGGGGGCGGTTCCATCCTACGAGCAGTACTTC	CASVGAVPSYEQYF
TRBJ1-5	NA	TRBV7-2	NA	TGTGCCAGCAGCCCTGGGGGAGGGGATAGCAATCAGCCCCAGCATTTT	CASSPGGGDSNQPQHF
TRBJ2-1	NA	TRBV6-5	once	TGTGCCAGCACCCCAGGGGCTACCTACAATGAGCAGTTCTTC	CASTPGATYNEQFF